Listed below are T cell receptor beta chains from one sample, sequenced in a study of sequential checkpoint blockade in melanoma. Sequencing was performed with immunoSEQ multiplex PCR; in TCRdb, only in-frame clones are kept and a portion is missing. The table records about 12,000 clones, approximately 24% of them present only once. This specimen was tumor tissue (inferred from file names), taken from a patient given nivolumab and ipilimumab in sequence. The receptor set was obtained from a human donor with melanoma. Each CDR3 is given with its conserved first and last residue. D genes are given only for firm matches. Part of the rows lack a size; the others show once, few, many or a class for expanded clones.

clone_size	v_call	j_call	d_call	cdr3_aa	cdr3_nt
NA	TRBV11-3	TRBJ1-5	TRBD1	CASIQWEPTGARNQPQHF	TGTGCCAGCATCCAGTGGGAACCGACAGGGGCGAGAAATCAGCCCCAGCATTTT
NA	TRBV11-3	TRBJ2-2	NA	CASSLPQGGFGELFF	TGTGCCAGCAGCCTCCCCCAGGGGGGGTTCGGGGAGCTGTTTTTT
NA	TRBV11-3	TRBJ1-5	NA	CASSPLYGGDQPQHF	TGTGCCAGCAGCCCACTGTATGGAGGGGATCAGCCCCAGCATTTT
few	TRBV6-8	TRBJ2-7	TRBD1	CASSLPGTGFDEQYF	TGTGCCAGCAGCCTGCCCGGGACAGGGTTCGACGAGCAGTACTTC
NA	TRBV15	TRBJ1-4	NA	CATSRQGIYEKLFF	TGTGCCACCAGCAGACAGGGGATCTACGAAAAACTGTTTTTT
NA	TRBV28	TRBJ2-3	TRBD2	CASSPDRLAGGTDTQYF	TGTGCCAGCAGTCCTGACAGACTAGCGGGGGGCACAGATACGCAGTATTTT
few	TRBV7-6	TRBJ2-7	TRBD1	CASSFLARTGVFYEQYF	TGTGCCAGCAGCTTTTTGGCGCGGACAGGGGTATTCTACGAGCAGTACTTC
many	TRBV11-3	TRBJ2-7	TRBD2	CASSPGLAGAYEQYF	TGTGCCAGCAGCCCGGGGCTAGCGGGGGCGTACGAGCAGTACTTC
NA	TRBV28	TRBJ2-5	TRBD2	CASRPTTGGGETQYF	TGTGCCAGCAGACCGACCACGGGGGGGGGTGAGACCCAGTACTTC
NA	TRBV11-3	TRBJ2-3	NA	CASSPSDYLTDTQYF	TGTGCCAGCAGCCCTTCGGACTATCTCACAGATACGCAGTATTTT
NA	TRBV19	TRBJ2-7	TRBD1	CASSKLRDRSYEQYF	TGTGCCAGTAGTAAATTACGGGACAGGTCCTACGAGCAGTACTTC
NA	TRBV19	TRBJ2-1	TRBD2	CASSIDGGINNEQFF	TGTGCCAGTAGTATAGACGGGGGGATTAACAATGAGCAGTTCTTC
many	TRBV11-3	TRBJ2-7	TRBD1	CASSPDRELTDEQYF	TGTGCCAGCAGCCCCGACAGGGAATTAACTGACGAGCAGTACTTC
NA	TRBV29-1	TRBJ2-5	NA	CSVGRYEEWETQYF	TGCAGCGTTGGCCGTTATGAGGAATGGGAGACCCAGTACTTC
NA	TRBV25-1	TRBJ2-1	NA	CASSEMGVTYNEQFF	TGTGCCAGCAGTGAGATGGGGGTCACCTACAATGAGCAGTTCTTC
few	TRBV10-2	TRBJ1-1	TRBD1	CASSESRGPEAFF	TGCGCCAGCAGTGAGTCAAGGGGGCCTGAAGCTTTCTTT
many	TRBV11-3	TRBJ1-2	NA	CASSLPGQLPNYGYTF	TGTGCCAGCAGCTTGCCCGGGCAGCTTCCTAACTATGGCTACACCTTC
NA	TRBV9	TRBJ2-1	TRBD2	CASSARLAGWLDEQFF	TGTGCCAGCAGTGCGAGACTAGCGGGGTGGCTAGATGAGCAGTTCTTC
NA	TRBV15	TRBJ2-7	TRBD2	CATSKVEGLAYFPYEQYF	TGTGCCACCAGTAAGGTGGAGGGACTAGCCTATTTCCCCTACGAGCAGTACTTC
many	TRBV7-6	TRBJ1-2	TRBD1	CASSPGTETFISTF	TGTGCCAGCAGCCCAGGGACAGAAACCTTTATAAGCACCTTC
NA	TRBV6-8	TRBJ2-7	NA	CASRLSLQASYEQYF	TGTGCCAGCAGGCTAAGCTTACAGGCCTCCTACGAGCAGTACTTC
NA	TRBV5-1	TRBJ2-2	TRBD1	CASRPDRERAGELFF	TGCGCCAGCAGACCGGACAGGGAGAGGGCCGGGGAGCTGTTTTTT
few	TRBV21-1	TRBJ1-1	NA	CASSEGGRTTEAFF	TGTGCCAGCAGTGAAGGGGGCCGGACGACTGAAGCTTTCTTT
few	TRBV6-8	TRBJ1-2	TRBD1	CASSQGAVQGYTF	TGTGCCAGCAGTCAGGGGGCTGTACAGGGCTACACCTTC
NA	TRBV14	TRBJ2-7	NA	CASSQVGDEQYF	TGTGCCAGCAGCCAAGTCGGGGACGAGCAGTACTTC
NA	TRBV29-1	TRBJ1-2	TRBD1	CSVEGQHYGYTF	TGCAGCGTAGAGGGACAGCACTATGGCTACACCTTC
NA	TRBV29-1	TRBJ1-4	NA	CSVARTTNEKLFF	TGCAGCGTTGCTCGAACAACTAATGAAAAACTGTTTTTT
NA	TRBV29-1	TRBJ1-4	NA	CSGVAGSKNEKLFF	TGCAGCGGGGTCGCGGGGAGTAAAAATGAAAAACTGTTTTTT
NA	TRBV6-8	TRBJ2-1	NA	CASSQGGAVGQFF	TGTGCCAGCAGCCAAGGGGGGGCTGTTGGTCAGTTCTTC
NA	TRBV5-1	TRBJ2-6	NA	CASSFGYGGANVLTF	TGCGCCAGCAGCTTCGGGTACGGCGGGGCCAACGTCCTGACTTTC
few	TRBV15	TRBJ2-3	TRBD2	CATSRGAGLALHKGSTDTQYF	TGTGCCACCAGCAGAGGGGCGGGACTAGCCCTCCACAAGGGGAGCACAGATACGCAGTATTTT
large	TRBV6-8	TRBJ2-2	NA	CASSPNRGLGTGELFF	TGTGCCAGCAGTCCGAATCGGGGGCTCGGCACCGGGGAGCTGTTTTTT
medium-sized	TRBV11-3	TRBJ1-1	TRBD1	CASSQETGTARGAFF	TGTGCCAGCAGCCAGGAAACGGGGACAGCCCGAGGAGCTTTCTTT
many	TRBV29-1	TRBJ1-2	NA	CSVDQDAGYGYTF	TGCAGCGTTGACCAGGACGCCGGCTATGGCTACACCTTC
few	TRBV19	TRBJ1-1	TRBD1	CASSIAGGAGTEAFF	TGTGCCAGTAGTATAGCAGGGGGAGCAGGCACTGAAGCTTTCTTT
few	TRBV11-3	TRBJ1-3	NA	CASSLGMVYLSGNTIYF	TGTGCCAGCAGCTTAGGGATGGTCTATCTCTCTGGAAACACCATATATTTT
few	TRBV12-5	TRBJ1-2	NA	CASTPGYNYGYTF	TGTGCCAGCACCCCGGGTTACAACTATGGCTACACCTTC
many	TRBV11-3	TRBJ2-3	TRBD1	CASSLGQATDTQYF	TGTGCCAGCAGCTTGGGACAGGCCACAGATACGCAGTATTTT
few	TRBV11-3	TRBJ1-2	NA	CASSLGRELGYGYTF	TGTGCCAGCAGCTTAGGAAGGGAGTTGGGGTATGGCTACACCTTC
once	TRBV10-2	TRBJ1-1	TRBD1	CASILDRVVTEAFF	TGCGCCAGCATCCTAGACAGGGTAGTCACTGAAGCTTTCTTT
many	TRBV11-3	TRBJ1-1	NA	CASSLVSQGVYGLNTEAFF	TGTGCCAGCAGCTTAGTTTCTCAGGGTGTATACGGCCTGAACACTGAAGCTTTCTTT
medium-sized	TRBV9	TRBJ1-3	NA	CASSVEVAAGNTIYF	TGTGCCAGCAGCGTAGAGGTGGCTGCTGGAAACACCATATATTTT
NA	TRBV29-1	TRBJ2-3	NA	CSVEESSSSTDTQYF	TGCAGCGTTGAAGAGTCCAGTTCTAGCACAGATACGCAGTATTTT
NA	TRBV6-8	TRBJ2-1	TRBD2	CASIITSGGHNEQFF	TGTGCCAGCATTATTACTAGCGGGGGCCACAATGAGCAGTTCTTC
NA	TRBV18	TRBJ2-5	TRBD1	CASSPGQLQETQYF	TGTGCCAGCTCACCGGGACAGCTACAAGAGACCCAGTACTTC
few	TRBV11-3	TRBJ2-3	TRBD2	CASSLSTSGGATDTQYF	TGTGCCAGCAGTTTATCGACTAGCGGGGGGGCTACAGATACGCAGTATTTT
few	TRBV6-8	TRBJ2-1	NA	CASSGQASYNEQFF	TGTGCCAGCAGTGGGCAGGCCTCCTACAATGAGCAGTTCTTC
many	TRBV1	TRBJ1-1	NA	CASSQDLVSSNTEAFF	TGCGCCAGCAGCCAAGATCTTGTTTCCTCGAACACTGAAGCTTTCTTT
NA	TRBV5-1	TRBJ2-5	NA	CASSPIVGPETQYF	TGCGCCAGCAGCCCCATCGTGGGGCCAGAGACCCAGTACTTC
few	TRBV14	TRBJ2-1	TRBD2	CASSQVAGGPTEQFF	TGTGCCAGCAGCCAAGTTGCGGGGGGGCCTACTGAGCAGTTCTTC
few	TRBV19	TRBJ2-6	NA	CASGHVPRRTGANVLTF	TGTGCCAGCGGTCACGTTCCGAGGCGCACGGGGGCCAACGTCCTGACTTTC
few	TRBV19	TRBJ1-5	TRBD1	CASRSGTGGQPQHF	TGTGCCAGTAGATCCGGGACAGGGGGACAGCCCCAGCATTTT